This T cell receptor (beta chain) was captured by sequencing in a study of blood T cell repertoires in COVID-19. Study as a whole: Samples came from the United States, Italy and Spain, spanning acute and convalescent COVID-19. From T cells, B-cell-depleted T cells, or PBMCs came the material, which was cDNA or gDNA.

The ends were cut back, 5 bases at V and 3 bases at J, with 10 bases in the middle. The CDR3 covers 13 residues. Recruits, aged about 18 to 100 years, lived in about two dozen US areas. Participant reports of clinical history set cohort assignment. Using immunoSEQ multiplex PCR, the repertoire was profiled, and TCRdb retains in-frame clones only, with some absent. The sample holds fewer than 250,000 clones, over 80% seen once. The receptor was derived from a man between 45 and 60 years old who had been exposed to COVID-19. The chain links TRBV12-3 or TRBV12-4 to TRBJ1-2, with a weak D call TRBD1 (5 bases). The sequencing sample was made of PBMCs or T cells enriched from blood (not recorded which). The CDR3 DNA reads TGTGCCAGCAGTCGGGACTCATACTATGGCTACACCTTC. It specifies CASSRDSYYGYTF.